This record covers a single TCR beta chain. Its antigen is unknown. No base-level quality is on record; no much larger clone is a single base apart. The data derive from a study of blood T cell repertoires in COVID-19 (dated by TCRdb to 2020 to 2021). About the study as a whole: Collaborator samples came from the United States, Italy and Spain and covered acute and convalescent phases of COVID-19. Where available, HLA class I and class II types were obtained from metadata supplied by the sample provider rather than from assay-based typing. The repertoires were made available in a free public database intended to serve as a resource for research on the immune response to SARS-CoV-2. Deeply sampled blood TCRbeta repertoires from subjects exposed to, actively infected with, or recovered from COVID-19 were included in the dataset. The samples were drawn from the first 160 participants of the ongoing ImmuneRACE study and from 1,254 subjects provided by 6 global collaborators. The material from the prospective study consisted of cDNA or gDNA derived from T cells, B-cell-depleted T cells, or PBMCs. A de-identified subject ID, COVID-19 status, age in years and sex were almost always included in the sample metadata.

Samples from volunteer blood donors who had recovered from COVID-19 were contributed by a second Seattle source. Whole blood was collected in K2EDTA tubes by collaborating institutions according to the institutions' own protocols. For TCRbeta analysis, collaborators shipped samples as frozen whole blood, isolated PBMCs, or DNA extracted from either of those sample types. The germline ends are 11 bases apart after V is trimmed by 6 bases and J by 6 bases. Taken from cysteine to phenylalanine, the CDR3 has 12 residues. CDR3 DNA only is kept here, 36 bases in frame from base 1. CDR1 and CDR2 (SGHTA, FQGNSA) derive from the germline V gene. The immunoSEQ Assay, a bias-controlled multiplex PCR, was used to amplify TCRbeta CDR3 regions from genomic DNA. The original pipeline was this. Within the assay, amplification of reference gene primers was used to estimate how many nucleated cells each sample contained. To quantify the absolute abundance of each unique TCRbeta CDR3 rearrangement, sequence reads were collapsed and filtered. For each sample, productive Simpson clonality was calculated by taking the square root of Simpson's diversity index across productive rearrangements. Held by TCRdb, this immuneACCESS table contains in-frame sequences only and omits some clones. Under half of the omission traces to an unresolved V gene where checked; the cause of the rest is unknown. The V and J calls and clone size come from that table; D and trimming were worked out from the DNA. Present in this sample are some 140,000 clones, 70% to 80% of which were seen just once. The ten largest make up approximately 11% of the sample.

Study-level results and caveats: The quantity of clinical and demographic metadata differed by source and by participant and was supplied without curation.

Sequencing input: peripheral blood. The chain is made from TRBV7-2 and TRBJ1-1; the D gene cannot be named for sure. The receptor's source is a man aged 55 to 70 who had recovered from COVID-19. The CDR3 protein is CASRTLGAEAFF. The DNA sequence follows: TGTGCCAGCAGGACCCTAGGCGCTGAAGCTTTCTTT. Where the CDR3 stops, the reference TRBV7-2 and TRBJ1-1 genes take over; the full variable domain is GAGVSQSPSNKVTEKGKDVELRCDPISGHTALYWYRQSLGQGLEFLIYFQGNSAPDKSGLPSDRFSAERTGGSVSTLTIQRTQQEDSAVYLCASRTLGAEAFFGQGTRLTVV.